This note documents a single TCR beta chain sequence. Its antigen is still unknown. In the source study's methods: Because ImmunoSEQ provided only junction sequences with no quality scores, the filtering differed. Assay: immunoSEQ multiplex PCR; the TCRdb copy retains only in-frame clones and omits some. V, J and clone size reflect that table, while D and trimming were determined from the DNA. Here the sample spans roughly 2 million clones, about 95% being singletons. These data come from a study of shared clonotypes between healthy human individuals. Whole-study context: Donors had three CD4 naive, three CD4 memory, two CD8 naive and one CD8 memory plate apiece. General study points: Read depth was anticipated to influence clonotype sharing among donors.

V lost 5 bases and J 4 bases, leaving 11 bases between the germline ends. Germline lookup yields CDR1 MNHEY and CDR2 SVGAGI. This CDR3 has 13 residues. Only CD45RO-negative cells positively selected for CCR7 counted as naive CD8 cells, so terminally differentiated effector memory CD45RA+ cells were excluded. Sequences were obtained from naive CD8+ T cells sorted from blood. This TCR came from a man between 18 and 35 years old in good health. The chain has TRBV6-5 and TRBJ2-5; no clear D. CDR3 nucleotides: TGTGCCAGCAGTGGGTCTTTGGGAGAGACCCAGTACTTC. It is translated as CASSGSLGETQYF.